This T cell receptor (beta chain) was identified in a study of blood T cell repertoires in COVID-19. Here immunoSEQ multiplex PCR was the method, and the copy in TCRdb shows in-frame clones only, minus some. The sample has around 500,000 clones, 75% to 90% seen once. Germline V CDR1 and CDR2: LGHDT, YNNKEL (reference sequence). V lost 10 bases and J lost 7, with 16 bases in between. The CDR3 is 12 residues long. The sequencing input was PBMCs or T cells enriched from blood (not recorded which). The sequence derives from a woman in her sixties who had recovered from COVID-19. The chain carries TRBV3-1 (or the pseudogene TRBV3-2) and TRBJ1-2; D is undetermined. The CDR3 here is CATSLSSAGYTF. Written as DNA, the CDR3 is TGTGCCACCTCACTCTCCTCCGCTGGCTACACCTTC.